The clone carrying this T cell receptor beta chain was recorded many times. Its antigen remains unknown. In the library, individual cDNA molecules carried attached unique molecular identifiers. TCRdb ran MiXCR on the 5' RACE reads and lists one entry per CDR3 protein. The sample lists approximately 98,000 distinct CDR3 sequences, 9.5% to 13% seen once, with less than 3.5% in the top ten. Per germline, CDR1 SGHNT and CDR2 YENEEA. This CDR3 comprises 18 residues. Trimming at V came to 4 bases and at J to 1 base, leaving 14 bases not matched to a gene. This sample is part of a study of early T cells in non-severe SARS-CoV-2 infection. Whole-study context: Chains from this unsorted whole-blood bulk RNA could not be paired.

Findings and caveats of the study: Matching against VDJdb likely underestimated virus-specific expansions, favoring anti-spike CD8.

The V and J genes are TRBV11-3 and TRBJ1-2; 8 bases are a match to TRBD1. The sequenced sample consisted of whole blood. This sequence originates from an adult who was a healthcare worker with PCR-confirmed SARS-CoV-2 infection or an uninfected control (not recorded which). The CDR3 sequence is CASSSSDSGGIYNYGYTF. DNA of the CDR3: TGTGCCAGCAGCTCCTCTGACTCAGGGGGCATCTATAACTATGGCTACACCTTC.